Following are 21 T cell receptor beta chains from one sample sequenced in a study of ipilimumab plus nivolumab after autologous stem cell transplantation. Generated by immunoSEQ multiplex PCR, the TCRdb table keeps only in-frame clones and is missing some. The sample lists around 21,000 clones; 77% were seen once. The material was PBMCs, obtained in a trial of ipilimumab plus nivolumab as post-transplant consolidation. The receptor source for this set is a male donor with diffuse large B-cell lymphoma.

This clone appeared a few times. CDR3 sequence: CASRGTGLPVNEQFF. In nucleotides, the CDR3 is TGCGCCAGCAGGGGAACGGGACTCCCAGTCAATGAGCAGTTCTTC. The rearrangement links TRBV5-1 to TRBJ2-1; D is perhaps TRBD2 (6 bases). Trimming left V 5 bases short and J 6 bases short, with 18 bases between. This CDR3 has 15 amino acids. CDR1 and CDR2 from the germline V gene are SGHRS and YFSETQ.

V and J are TRBV28 and TRBJ1-2; D ambiguous. This CDR3 has 16 amino acids. Trimming took 8 bases from V and 6 from J, leaving 25 bases between them. In germline, CDR1 is MDHEN, CDR2 SYDVKM. CDR3 sequence reads: CASGFLILDAADGYTF. CDR3 DNA: TGTGCCAGCGGGTTTTTAATCTTGGATGCGGCGGATGGCTACACCTTC.

This clone was detected only once. The rearrangement links TRBV7-9 to TRBJ1-1; 7 nucleotides agree with TRBD1. Germline CDR1 reads SEHNR; CDR2 reads FQNEAQ (reference sequence). CDR3 size: 15 residues. V dropped 0 bases and J dropped 2; count of bases not matched to a gene: 3. CDR3 amino acids: CASSLAGGGNTEAFF. CDR3 nucleotides: TGTGCCAGCAGCTTAGCAGGGGGCGGTAACACTGAAGCTTTCTTT.

The J gene is TRBJ2-5, the V gene TRBV5-4; 11 bases map to TRBD2. Germline CDR1 is SGHNT and CDR2 is YYREEE (reference sequence). CDR3 size: 15 residues. Trimming removed 5 bases from V and 5 bases from J; junction bases left unmatched: 8. The CDR3 region has the DNA TGTGCCAGCAGTCCATCTAGCGGGGGGTGGGAGACCCAGTACTTC. This sequence encodes CASSPSSGGWETQYF.

The V gene is TRBV4-3, the J gene TRBJ1-3; tentative D call: TRBD1 (5 bases). Deletions cut 4 bases from V and 0 bases from J, with 13 bases between. Germline CDR1 is LGHNA and CDR2 is YSLEER. This CDR3 contains 16 residues. CDR3 region: CASSRGSQVSGNTIYF. In DNA, the CDR3 is TGCGCCAGCAGCCGAGGGTCACAGGTCTCTGGAAACACCATATATTTT.

The chain uses TRBV7-2 and TRBJ2-3; D gene ambiguous. The CDR3 totals 11 residues. V was clipped by 5 bases and J by 8 bases, with 8 bases between them. Germline loops: CDR1 SGHTA, CDR2 FQGNSA. Here the CDR3 DNA reads TGTGCCAGCAGCCCCACGGGTACGCAGTATTTT. Protein sequence: CASSPTGTQYF.

This chain joins TRBV6-5 and TRBJ2-7; D perhaps matches TRBD1 (5 bases). Per germline, CDR1 MNHEY and CDR2 SVGAGI. This CDR3 contains 11 residues. The CDR3 here is CTKRGFHEQYF. DNA of the CDR3: TGTACCAAAAGGGGTTTCCACGAGCAGTACTTC.

The chain recombines TRBV2 with TRBJ2-7; unclear D gene. CDR3 length equals 12 residues. Germline loops: CDR1 SNHLY, CDR2 FYNNEI. The ends were cut back, 7 bases at V and 3 bases at J, with 10 bases in the middle. The CDR3 DNA follows: TGTGCCAGCACCTTGGGTTTCTACGAGCAGTACTTC. It translates to CASTLGFYEQYF.

This chain joins TRBV7-2 and TRBJ1-4; a possible D gene is TRBD1 (5 bases). The V end lost 5 bases, the J end lost 8 bases, and 21 bases lay between the germline ends. The CDR3 sequence is 16 residues long. Germline CDR1 and CDR2: SGHTA and FQGNSA. This chain's CDR3 is CASSLTVQWVGEKLFF. In nucleotides, the CDR3 is TGTGCCAGCAGCCTGACAGTTCAGTGGGTCGGGGAAAAACTGTTTTTT.

This clone was detected once. The V gene is TRBV2, the J gene TRBJ2-5, with 14 positions matching TRBD2. With V trimmed by 6 bases and J by 0 bases, 3 bases remained unmatched. The CDR3 length is 16 residues. Per germline, CDR1 SNHLY and CDR2 FYNNEI. In nucleotides, the CDR3 is TGTGCCAGCAGACGACTAGCGGGGGGGTACCAAGAGACCCAGTACTTC. Protein sequence: CASRRLAGGYQETQYF.

J is TRBJ1-6 and V is TRBV5-5, with unresolved D. Germline assignment: CDR1 SGHKS and CDR2 YYEKEE (reference sequence). This CDR3 comprises 14 residues. Trimming removed 1 base from V and 10 bases from J, with 12 bases in between. DNA of the CDR3: TGTGCCAGCAGCTTGCCAAGGGAGGGCTCACCCCTCCACTTT. This encodes CASSLPREGSPLHF.

This rearrangement joins TRBV7-9 to TRBJ2-2; possible D gene TRBD1, 5 bases. Germline-derived CDR1 and CDR2 are SEHNR and FQNEAQ (reference sequence). Trimming removed 0 bases at V and 5 bases at J, with 13 bases between. The CDR3 has 16 amino acids. CDR3 protein: CASSLALGRNTGELFF. The CDR3 DNA reads TGTGCCAGCAGCTTAGCGTTGGGGCGCAATACCGGGGAGCTGTTTTTT.

The chain employs TRBV10-3 and TRBJ2-7, with 7 nucleotides matching TRBD2. The ends lost 7 bases at V and 3 bases at J; junction bases unmatched: 0. The CDR3 consists of 11 residues. Germline V gene lookup returns CDR1 ENHRY and CDR2 SYGVKD. CDR3 nucleotide sequence: TGTGCCATCACTAGCGGCTACGAGCAGTACTTC. Translating it yields CAITSGYEQYF.

The chain recombines TRBV28 with TRBJ1-6, with TRBD1 identical over 9 bases. The CDR3 has 13 residues. Germline V gene lookup returns CDR1 MDHEN and CDR2 SYDVKM. Losses at the gene ends were 6 bases for V and 11 bases for J; bases not matched to a gene: 5. The CDR3 coding sequence is TGTGCCAGCAGCCGCGACAGGGGGGCACCCCTCCACTTT. It translates to CASSRDRGAPLHF.

This chain links TRBV15 with TRBJ2-7, with 13 positions matching TRBD2. CDR1 and CDR2 from the germline V gene are LNHNV and YYDKDF (reference sequence). With V trimmed by 1 base and J by 3 bases, 6 bases remained unmatched. This CDR3 spans 17 amino acids. CDR3 loop: CATSRGGLAGAGYEQYF. In DNA, the CDR3 is TGTGCCACCAGCAGAGGAGGACTAGCGGGGGCCGGCTACGAGCAGTACTTC.

This sequence joins TRBV27 and TRBJ1-5, with D tentatively TRBD1 (5 bases). Germline-derived CDR1 and CDR2 are MNHEY and SMNVEV (reference sequence). CDR3 size: 14 residues. V lost 3 bases, J lost 6 bases, and 12 bases lay in between. This chain's CDR3 is CASSLWAQGQPQHF. The CDR3 DNA follows: TGTGCCAGCAGTTTGTGGGCGCAGGGTCAGCCCCAGCATTTT.

The sample holds a few counts of this clone. This chain joins TRBV10-2 and TRBJ1-6; tentatively, D is TRBD1 (5 bases). This CDR3 contains 16 residues. The germline V gene encodes CDR1 WSHSY and CDR2 SAAADI. Trimming shortened V by 4 bases and J by 10 bases, and 20 bases separated the two germline ends. CDR3 coding DNA: TGCGCCAGCAGTGTCAACATGCCGATGGGGGGGTCACCCCTCCACTTT. Its translation: CASSVNMPMGGSPLHF.

The rearrangement joins TRBV2 to TRBJ1-4, with D unresolved. CDR1 SNHLY and CDR2 FYNNEI come from the germline V gene. V was trimmed by 3 bases and J by 6 bases, leaving 11 bases between them. The CDR3 runs 14 residues. CDR3 sequence (DNA): TGTGCCAGCAGTGATATGGTCGGGTATGAAAAACTGTTTTTT. Its protein product is CASSDMVGYEKLFF.

The J gene is TRBJ1-3, the V gene TRBV28; D unclear. This CDR3 comprises 14 residues. Germline loops: CDR1 MDHEN, CDR2 SYDVKM. Deletions cut 2 bases from V and 1 base from J, with 6 bases between. CDR3 in DNA: TGTGCCAGCAGTTTAAGTGGGTCTGGAAACACCATATATTTT. This gives the protein CASSLSGSGNTIYF.

This chain connects TRBV4-2 to TRBJ2-7; D could derive from TRBD1 or TRBD2 (6 bases each). CDR1 LGHNA and CDR2 YNFKEQ come from the germline V gene. Between the trimmed V and J ends, which lost 1 base and 6 bases, there was a span of 16 bases. The CDR3 loop spans 15 amino acids. CDR3 sequence reads: CASSQGGGGLREQYF. The CDR3 DNA reads TGTGCCAGCAGCCAAGGAGGAGGGGGGCTACGCGAGCAGTACTTC.

The chain employs TRBV5-1 and TRBJ2-3, with a tentative D call TRBD2 (5 bases). The germline CDR1 and CDR2 sequences are SGHRS and YFSETQ. The CDR3 has 17 amino acids. Trimming pared 5 bases from V and 6 bases from J, leaving 25 bases between. CDR3 amino acids: CASSYLPNPGEMDTQYF. CDR3 nucleotides: TGCGCCAGCAGTTATTTACCCAATCCCGGGGAAATGGATACGCAGTATTTT. The complete variable domain, with remaining parts taken from reference TRBV5-1 and TRBJ2-3, reads KAGVTQTPRYLIKTRGQQVTLSCSPISGHRSVSWYQQTPGQGLQFLFEYFSETQRNKGNFPGRFSGRQFSNSRSEMNVSTLELGDSALYLCASSYLPNPGEMDTQYFGPGTRLTVL.